Following are 13 T cell receptor beta chains from one sample sequenced in a study of blood T cell repertoires in COVID-19. The repertoire was sequenced with immunoSEQ multiplex PCR; TCRdb's copy has only in-frame clones and lacks some. Of around 260,000 clones listed, approximately 87% are singletons. The sample comprised peripheral blood. These receptors came from a man aged 60 to 75 who had recovered from COVID-19.

This chain connects TRBV2 to TRBJ2-3; the match to TRBD1 covers 11 bases. Per the germline V gene, CDR1 is SNHLY and CDR2 is FYNNEI. V was clipped by 9 bases and J by 7 bases; unmatched bases: 3. The CDR3 sequence is 12 residues long. In nucleotides, the CDR3 is TGTGCCAGGGGACAGGGGGGGAATACGCAGTATTTT. As protein: CARGQGGNTQYF.

This chain joins TRBV20-1 and TRBJ1-5; D may be TRBD1 (6 bases). The germline V gene encodes CDR1 DFQATT and CDR2 SNEGSKA (reference sequence). The V end lost 3 bases, the J end lost 1 base, and 22 bases lay between the germline ends. This CDR3 has 18 residues. The CDR3 DNA follows: TGCAGTGCTAGTGGTTCCCGTAACAGGGAGGGCAGCAATCAGCCCCAGCATTTT. Amino acids: CSASGSRNREGSNQPQHF.

The V call is TRBV6-5, the J call TRBJ2-3; 9 positions agree with TRBD1. This CDR3 has 15 amino acids. The trim removed 6 bases at V and 4 bases at J, leaving 8 bases unmatched. Germline CDR1 MNHEY, CDR2 SVGAGI. The CDR3 DNA reads as TGTGCCAGCAGCCCGGGACAGGGCGGCGCAGATACGCAGTATTTT. Translation: CASSPGQGGADTQYF.

This sequence joins TRBV2 and TRBJ1-1, with 9 bases fitting TRBD1. The CDR3 consists of 18 residues. Per the germline V gene, CDR1 is SNHLY and CDR2 is FYNNEI. V gave up 6 bases and J gave up 1 base; unmatched junction bases: 15. CDR3: CASSPLQGAGRGNTEAFF. For the CDR3, the DNA is TGTGCCAGCAGCCCCCTACAGGGGGCGGGCCGGGGGAACACTGAAGCTTTCTTT.

Concerning this clone itself: Other DNA sequences in the same sample also yield this CDR3. The chain combines TRBV18 with TRBJ2-3; D perhaps matches TRBD2 (6 bases). Germline values: CDR1 KGHSH, CDR2 LQKENI. There are 13 residues in the CDR3. Between the trimmed V and J ends, which lost 6 bases and 3 bases, there was a span of 10 bases. The DNA of the CDR3 is TGTGCCAGCTCTCCCGGACTAACAGATACGCAGTATTTT. It specifies CASSPGLTDTQYF.

The chain uses TRBV5-1 and TRBJ2-3, with 8 bases matching TRBD2. J gave up 6 bases and V 4 bases, and 10 bases lay outside the gene matches. CDR1 is SGHRS and CDR2 is YFSETQ in the germline V gene. This CDR3 is built from 15 residues. CDR3 DNA sequence: TGCGCCAGCAGCCAAGGACTAGCTCCGTCTGATACGCAGTATTTT. This sequence encodes CASSQGLAPSDTQYF.

This rearrangement joins TRBV9 to TRBJ2-7, with 9 bases identical to TRBD2. The V gene end was trimmed by 0 bases and the J gene end by 0 bases; junction bases not matched to a gene: 7. This CDR3 has 17 amino acids. Looked up from germline, CDR1 is SGDLS and CDR2 is YYNGEE. CDR3 bases: TGTGCCAGCAGCGTAGGGACTAGCGCCTTCTCCTCCTACGAGCAGTACTTC. This sequence encodes CASSVGTSAFSSYEQYF.

The chain uses TRBV10-3 and TRBJ1-1; TRBD1 might be the D (6 bases). CDR1 and CDR2 (germline): ENHRY, SYGVKD. CDR3 size: 15 residues. Trimming removed 2 bases from V and 4 bases from J, with 14 bases in between. Written as DNA, the CDR3 is TGTGCCATCAGTGAGGCCGGGACCAGGGGCACTGAAGCTTTCTTT. This translates into CAISEAGTRGTEAFF.

V gene TRBV30 combines with J gene TRBJ2-3, with 11 nucleotides matching TRBD1. CDR3 length equals 15 residues. V dropped 2 bases and J dropped 5; count of bases not matched to a gene: 6. Per germline, CDR1 GTSNPN and CDR2 SVGIG (reference sequence). CDR3 sequence reads: CAWSSGQGEKDTQYF. The CDR3 DNA sequence: TGTGCCTGGAGTTCGGGACAGGGGGAGAAAGATACGCAGTATTTT. The full variable domain, rest sourced from reference TRBV30 and TRBJ2-3, is SQTIHQWPATLVQPVGSPLSLECTVEGTSNPNLYWYRQAAGRGLQLLFYSVGIGQISSEVPQNLSASRPQDRQFILSSKKLLLSDSGFYLCAWSSGQGEKDTQYFGPGTRLTVL.

V gene TRBV12-3 or TRBV12-4 combines with J gene TRBJ2-1; D unresolved. CDR3 length equals 11 residues. The germline V and J ends were trimmed by 6 bases and 8 bases, with 8 bases remaining between them. CDR3 sequence reads: CASSRQYEQFF. CDR3 nucleotides: TGTGCCAGCAGCCGCCAGTATGAGCAGTTCTTC.

This sequence joins TRBV11-2 and TRBJ2-1, with 8 bases matching TRBD2. CDR3 length equals 14 residues. Losses at the gene ends were 5 bases for V and 9 bases for J; bases not matched to a gene: 9. Per germline, CDR1 SGHAT and CDR2 FQNNGV. For the CDR3, the DNA is TGTGCCAGCAGCCCCACCGGGACTAGAAGTGAGCAGTTCTTC. Its translation: CASSPTGTRSEQFF.

The V call is TRBV5-1, the J call TRBJ2-7; D may be TRBD2 (6 bases). Germline-derived CDR1 and CDR2 are SGHRS and YFSETQ. This CDR3 is 15 amino acids long. V gave up 0 bases and J gave up 7 bases, with 17 bases separating them. The CDR3 DNA reads as TGCGCCAGCAGCTTGGCGGGGGACCCATCGGGGGAGCAGTACTTC. Its protein is CASSLAGDPSGEQYF.

The V and J genes are TRBV6-1 and TRBJ2-7, with 11 bases fitting TRBD2. V lost 2 bases, J lost 2 bases, and 2 bases stayed unmatched. Germline V gene lookup returns CDR1 MNHNS and CDR2 SASEGT. This CDR3 is 15 amino acids long. CDR3 DNA sequence: TGTGCCAGCAGTGAACTAGCGGGAGGACCCTACGAGCAGTACTTC. This sequence encodes CASSELAGGPYEQYF.